This T cell receptor (beta chain) was observed in a study of OX40 agonist ivuxolimab in advanced cancers. Turning to the overall study: The costimulatory receptor OX40 (CD134) was targeted by ivuxolimab, a fully human IgG2 agonistic monoclonal antibody. Intravenous ivuxolimab was administered to patients every 2 weeks at six dose levels: 0.01, 0.1, 0.3, 1.5, 3 and 10 mg/kg. Of the approximately 54 dose-escalation patients, hepatocellular carcinoma was present in roughly 19, melanoma in approximately 15, renal cell carcinoma in 9 and head and neck cancer in 9. A male proportion of about 79% and a mean age of about 60 years, ranging from 23 to 79, were recorded for the dose-escalation cohort. Prior anti-PD-1, anti-PD-L1 or anti-CTLA-4 therapy was permitted, and approximately 40% of dose-escalation patients had received checkpoint inhibitors. Partial responses occurred in three dose-escalation patients: two with cutaneous melanoma and one with hepatocellular carcinoma. Peripheral TCRbeta sequencing was intended to test whether TCR sequence diversity was altered and clonal T-cell expansion was caused by ivuxolimab. The paper describes the monotherapy dose-escalation part (N of about 52 patients) of the phase I trial of ivuxolimab.

Concerning this clone: No cognate antigen has been identified for it. Base qualities are not at hand, and no much larger clone is one base apart.

Patients with autoimmune disease history or receiving systemic immunosuppression were excluded from the trial. Peripheral blood for TCR sequencing was collected from all dose cohorts at baseline, on cycle 4 day 1, and on cycle 7 day 1. Samples came from an open-label, multicenter, first-in-human phase I dose-escalation trial of ivuxolimab. Adults with locally advanced or metastatic melanoma, renal cell carcinoma, hepatocellular carcinoma or head and neck squamous cell carcinoma were enrolled in the trial. Before TCR sequencing, CD4+ and CD8+ T cells were separately sorted from peripheral blood. The paper as a whole reports these results and caveats: At doses of 0.1 to 3.0 mg/kg, clonal expansion of both CD4+ and CD8+ T cells in blood was seen between baseline and week 6. Low levels of normalized T-cell clonal expansion were also seen in some nonresponding patients. After ivuxolimab, more expanded clones were found on average in CD8+ T cells than in CD4+ T cells. Partial responders in the 0.1-3.0 mg/kg groups had among the lowest normalized peripheral clonal expansion, especially among CD8+ T cells. The antigen specificity of the peripheral T cells that underwent clonal expansion was not determined.

V is shortened by 1 base, J by 5 bases, and the region joining them spans 18 bases. From a lookup of the germline V gene, CDR1 and CDR2 are MNHNS and SASEGT. Its CDR3 holds 16 amino acids, cysteine through phenylalanine. Of the read, only the CDR3 DNA is kept; its 48 bases are in frame from base 1. For sequencing of the TCRbeta CDR3 region, genomic DNA was extracted from the sorted cells. TCRbeta CDR3 regions were sequenced using the immunoSEQ Assay. This is the immuneACCESS table as TCRdb keeps it, with only in-frame sequences that have V and J called. A part of the clones is gone; compared with another copy, unresolved V genes explain less than half, and the rest is unexplained. The table for this sample lists about 30,000 clones; approximately 84% of them were counted only once. The ten largest clones add up to around 20% of the sample.

The receptor's source is an adult with an advanced solid tumor such as melanoma, head and neck, liver or kidney cancer. The material was CD4+ or CD8+ T cells sorted from blood, obtained in a trial of the OX40 agonist ivuxolimab. The V gene is TRBV6-1 and the J gene is TRBJ2-7, with TRBD1 perhaps the D gene, on 7 matching bases. The CDR3 has the sequence CASSEEDRDLADEQYF. The sequenced DNA: TGTGCCAGCAGTGAAGAAGACAGGGACTTGGCTGACGAGCAGTACTTC.